Presented here are 2 T cell receptor beta chains from one specimen sequenced in a study of T cell responses to AZD1222 COVID-19 vaccine (dated by TCRdb to about 2021). Receptor amplification or capture employed the immunoSEQ multiplex PCR assay. Drawn from immuneACCESS, this table holds only the in-frame rearrangements with V and J called that TCRdb kept. Clones are partly lost; checked studies trace under half to an unresolved V gene and leave the rest unexplained. Within this sample are roughly 140,000 clones, with around 91% of them counted one time only. The ten largest account for roughly 4.7% of the sample. The time point label corresponds to: baseline before first vaccination. The sample consisted of peripheral blood, taken on day 0 of AZD1222 vaccination. The receptors originated from an adult in good health.

The rearrangement joins TRBV7-9 to TRBJ2-6; tentative D call: TRBD1 (5 bases). Germline V lookup: CDR1 SEHNR, CDR2 FQNEAQ (reference sequence). The CDR3 spans 15 residues. V was clipped by 3 bases and J by 2 bases, with 8 bases between them. CDR3: CASSFQGAGANVLTF. CDR3 DNA: TGTGCCAGCAGCTTTCAAGGGGCTGGGGCCAACGTCCTGACTTTC.

J is TRBJ2-1 and V is TRBV4-1; TRBD2 might be the D (6 bases). Germline-derived CDR1 and CDR2 are MGHRA and YSYEKL. The CDR3 is 14 amino acids. V was trimmed by 0 bases and J by 9 bases, leaving 12 bases between them. The CDR3 bases are TGCGCCAGCAGCCAAGACCGTAGGGGAGGTGAGCAGTTCTTC. Its translation: CASSQDRRGGEQFF.